This T cell receptor beta chain was identified during a study of blood T cell repertoires in COVID-19. About the study: T cells, B-cell-depleted T cells, or PBMCs provided the cDNA or gDNA that served as material.

Trimming took off 4 bases at V and 5 bases at J, with 14 bases between the two ends. Per germline, CDR1 SGHDN and CDR2 FVKESK. The CDR3 totals 14 residues. The data were produced by immunoSEQ multiplex PCR, yet TCRdb's version contains in-frame clones alone and is incomplete. The sample shows 150,000 to 200,000 clones, 75% to 85% of them seen only once. The sequencing input was peripheral blood. This sequence was found in a woman between 40 and 55 years old with COVID-19, enrolled during active disease. This chain connects TRBV14 to TRBJ1-2; D is perhaps TRBD1 (5 bases). The CDR3 DNA reads as TGTGCCAGCAGCCCTTCGGGCAGGGTATATGGCTACACCTTC. Its protein product is CASSPSGRVYGYTF.